This passage covers 21 T cell receptor beta chains from one sample sequenced in a study of T cell repertoires in cytomegalovirus infection. TCRdb re-derived calls from the reads in MiXCR, one entry per CDR3 protein. Of 830,000 or so distinct CDR3 sequences listed, roughly 33% are singletons. No antigen has been identified for these receptors. Specimen: cultured CD8+ T cells from PBMCs, collected from culture after CMV antigen stimulation. These receptors originate from a human donor in good health (CMV status not recorded). Some clones in this sample may be carry-over from other donors' samples.

J is TRBJ1-6 and V is TRBV5-5; D gene unclear. CDR1 is SGHKS, CDR2 YYEKEE, per germline (reference sequence). The CDR3 sequence is 15 residues long. Trimming cost V 0 bases and J 10 bases, with 14 bases left between them. The CDR3 nucleotides are TGTGCCAGCAGCTTGGCCCGGCAGTCGGGGTCACCCCTCCACTTT. It is translated as CASSLARQSGSPLHF.

This clonotype was counted only a few times. This chain connects TRBV28 to TRBJ1-2, with a possible D match to TRBD1 (6 bases). Trimming left V 4 bases short and J 8 bases short, with 11 bases between. CDR1 is MDHEN and CDR2 is SYDVKM in the germline V gene. This CDR3 contains 12 residues. The CDR3 region has the DNA TGTGCCAGCAGTTCTCCAGGGGTCGGCTACACCTTC. Translated: CASSSPGVGYTF.

Notes on this clonotype: A much larger clone lies one base from this, so it may be a read error. The chain links TRBV7-6 to TRBJ1-6; no clear D. The CDR3 has 14 residues. The germline CDR1 and CDR2 sequences are SGHVS and FNYEAQ. The CDR3 DNA follows: TGTGTCAGCAGCCCGGCCGGCGGGAATTCACCCCTCCACTTT. Amino acids: CVSSPAGGNSPLHF.

The chain employs TRBV15 and TRBJ2-3; 10 positions agree with TRBD2. This CDR3 contains 16 residues. The germline CDR1 and CDR2 sequences are LNHNV and YYDKDF (reference sequence). V was clipped by 0 bases and J by 4 bases; unmatched bases: 4. In nucleotides, the CDR3 is TGTGCCACCAGCAGAGAGGCACTAGCGGGATCAGATACGCAGTATTTT. The encoded protein is CATSREALAGSDTQYF.

This clonotype was counted a few times. The V gene is TRBV6-1, the J gene TRBJ2-7; 7 bases match TRBD1. This CDR3 spans 15 amino acids. CDR1 is MNHNS, CDR2 SASEGT, per germline. The J segment lost 4 bases and the V segment lost 3 bases, leaving 9 bases of the junction unmatched. CDR3 in amino acids: CASSDPSMTGYEQYV. The CDR3 coding sequence is TGTGCCAGCAGTGATCCCTCTATGACAGGGTACGAGCAGTACGTC.

The V call is TRBV5-5, the J call TRBJ2-7; D not certain. This CDR3 is 13 amino acids long. Germline assignment: CDR1 SGHKS and CDR2 YYEKEE (reference sequence). Trimming shortened V by 4 bases and J by 4 bases, and 12 bases separated the two germline ends. Here the CDR3 DNA reads TGTGCCAGCAGCCCAGTCCCGAAGTACGAGCAGTACGTC. This translates into CASSPVPKYEQYV.

The J gene is TRBJ2-3, the V gene TRBV7-2, with D perhaps TRBD1 (5 bases). The germline V gene has CDR1 SGHTA and CDR2 FQGNSA. V was trimmed by 1 base and J by 2 bases, leaving 10 bases between them. This CDR3 is 15 amino acids long. Written as DNA, the CDR3 is TGTGCCAGCAGCTTAGGAGCCAGGGCCACAGATACGCAGTATTTT. Translation: CASSLGARATDTQYF.

This sequence joins TRBV6-2 or TRBV6-3 and TRBJ1-3; D remains ambiguous. This CDR3 is built from 16 residues. Germline CDR1 is MNHEY and CDR2 is SVGEGT. V was trimmed by 0 bases and J by 0 bases, leaving 9 bases between them. The CDR3 nucleotides read TGTGCCAGCAGTTACTCGGCGATCATCTCTGGAAACACCATATATTTT. Protein product: CASSYSAIISGNTIYF.

V and J are TRBV7-9 and TRBJ2-5; no firm D call. Germline assignment: CDR1 SEHNR and CDR2 FQNEAQ (reference sequence). The CDR3 is made up of 8 amino acids. CDR3 loop: CAGETQYF. Here the CDR3 DNA reads TGTGCAGGGGAGACCCAGTACTTC. The full variable domain, with the rest looked up from reference TRBV7-9 and TRBJ2-5, is DTGVSQNPRHKITKRGQNVTFRCDPISEHNRLYWYRQTLGQGPEFLTYFQNEAQLEKSRLLSDRFSAERPKGSFSTLEIQRTEQGDSAMYLCAGETQYFGPGTRLLVL.

This chain links TRBV10-3 with TRBJ2-7; D assignment may be TRBD1 or TRBD2 (5 bases each). Trimming shortened V by 6 bases and J by 6 bases, and 9 bases separated the two germline ends. The CDR3 runs 11 residues. Per the germline V gene, CDR1 is ENHRY and CDR2 is SYGVKD. The CDR3 DNA reads as TGTGCCATCAGGAGGGGCCCCGAGCAGTACTTC. It yields the protein CAIRRGPEQYF.

A few counts support this clonotype. The chain recombines TRBV6-8 with TRBJ2-4, with D perhaps matching TRBD2 (6 bases). CDR1 MNHGY and CDR2 SAAAGT come from the germline V gene. This CDR3 comprises 16 residues. Trimming cost V 0 bases and J 0 bases, with 9 bases left between them. DNA for the CDR3: TGTGCCAGCAGTTACTCTAGCGGAATAGCCAAAAACATTCAGTACTTC. As protein: CASSYSSGIAKNIQYF.

This clonotype was recorded at least ten times. This chain uses TRBV7-6 with TRBJ2-1, with 8 bases identical to TRBD2. This CDR3 spans 16 amino acids. J was trimmed by 5 bases and V by 1 base; bases with no gene match: 7. Germline CDR1 SGHVS, CDR2 FNYEAQ. The chain's CDR3 is CASSLEASGGHNEQFF. The CDR3 nucleotides read TGTGCCAGCAGCTTAGAGGCGAGCGGGGGCCACAATGAGCAGTTCTTC.

This sequence joins TRBV4-1 and TRBJ1-3; D call uncertain. The CDR3 runs 15 residues. The V gene's germline CDR1 is MGHRA and CDR2 YSYEKL. Trimming removed 1 base at V and 0 bases at J, with 7 bases between. CDR3 region: CASSQVGGSGNTIYF. The CDR3, as DNA: TGCGCCAGCAGCCAAGTAGGCGGCTCTGGAAACACCATATATTTT.

J is TRBJ1-1 and V is TRBV20-1, with a weak D call TRBD1 (5 bases). This CDR3 comprises 12 residues. CDR1 and CDR2 (germline): DFQATT, SNEGSKA (reference sequence). V dropped 2 bases and J dropped 4 bases, with 8 bases sitting between them. The CDR3 region has the DNA TGCAGTGCTAGACAGGGATTCACTGAAGCTTTCTTT. Protein sequence: CSARQGFTEAFF.

The gene calls are TRBV27 and TRBJ1-1, with D possibly being TRBD1 (6 bases). The CDR3 spans 16 residues. Germline CDR1 and CDR2: MNHEY and SMNVEV (reference sequence). With 2 bases removed from V and 0 bases from J, the gap between germline ends came to 13 bases. Here the CDR3 DNA reads TGTGCCAGCAGTTTAGCAGGGGCGAGGGTGAACACTGAAGCTTTCTTT. Translation: CASSLAGARVNTEAFF.

This clonotype appeared a single time. J is TRBJ2-2 and V is TRBV5-1; D is unresolved. V was cut by 0 bases and J by 0 bases, with 15 bases left in between. The CDR3 sequence is 18 residues long. Germline values: CDR1 SGHRS, CDR2 YFSETQ. CDR3 sequence: CASSLVWEVATNTGELFF. CDR3 nucleotides: TGCGCCAGCAGCTTGGTCTGGGAAGTGGCAACGAACACCGGGGAGCTGTTTTTT.

J is TRBJ2-1 and V is TRBV23-1, with no clear D. TRBV23-1 carries the ORF label, with uncertain function. Trimming cost V 4 bases and J 0 bases, with 16 bases left between them. The CDR3 runs to 17 residues. CDR3 bases: TGCGCCAGCAGTCTATGGACGAGGTTACGCTCCTACAATGAGCAGTTCTTC. Protein: CASSLWTRLRSYNEQFF.

V gene TRBV2 combines with J gene TRBJ1-1; D remains ambiguous. V lost 8 bases and J 1 base, leaving 11 bases between the germline ends. The CDR3 is 13 amino acids. Germline loops: CDR1 SNHLY, CDR2 FYNNEI. The CDR3 DNA follows: TGTGCCAGCCCGGGCCGGTCGAACACTGAAGCTTTCTTT. Its translation is CASPGRSNTEAFF.

This clonotype has a count of ten or more. This chain joins TRBV7-9 and TRBJ1-3; D gene unclear. Trimming removed 6 bases from V and 4 bases from J, with 7 bases in between. The CDR3 contains 12 residues. Germline loops: CDR1 SEHNR, CDR2 FQNEAQ (reference sequence). In DNA form, the CDR3 reads TGTGCCAGCAGTGGAAGCGGAAACACCATATATTTT. It encodes CASSGSGNTIYF.

CDR3 sequence reads: CASGLWGRNYNEQFF. The CDR3 DNA sequence: TGTGCTAGTGGTTTGTGGGGTAGGAACTACAATGAGCAGTTCTTC. The V call is TRBV12-5, the J call TRBJ2-1; D not resolved. This CDR3 contains 15 residues. The V end lost 2 bases, the J end lost 3 bases, and 11 bases lay between the germline ends. CDR1 is LGHNT and CDR2 is FRNRAP in the germline V gene.

This clonotype was recorded a few times. The chain is built from TRBV27 and TRBJ2-1; D not resolved. Deletions cut 7 bases from V and 10 bases from J, with 14 bases between. CDR3 length: 12 residues. Germline assignment: CDR1 MNHEY and CDR2 SMNVEV (reference sequence). The CDR3 nucleotides are TGTGCCAGCACTCCCAGGCACGGCGAGCAGTTCTTC. Protein product: CASTPRHGEQFF.